The 8 T cell receptor beta chains below were found in one sample sequenced in a study of blood T cell repertoires in COVID-19. Profiling relied on immunoSEQ multiplex PCR, and the TCRdb table lists in-frame clones only, not all of them. Among a few hundred thousand clones listed, about nine tenths were seen once. Material: peripheral blood. Receptor source: a woman in her twenties or thirties with COVID-19, enrolled during active disease.

The chain uses TRBV19 and TRBJ2-2; 14 nucleotides match TRBD2. The CDR3 is 17 residues long. Germline assignment: CDR1 LNHDA and CDR2 SQIVND (reference sequence). Trimming took 6 bases from V and 0 from J; bases not matched to a gene: 3. The CDR3 DNA follows: TGTGCCAGTAGGGGACTAGCGGGGGCTACGAACACCGGGGAGCTGTTTTTT. Translation: CASRGLAGATNTGELFF.

The rearrangement links TRBV3-1 (or the pseudogene TRBV3-2) to TRBJ2-1; D unclear. This CDR3 is 16 amino acids long. The V gene's germline CDR1 is LGHDT and CDR2 YNNKEL (reference sequence). Trimming cost V 2 bases and J 7 bases, with 18 bases left between them. The CDR3 DNA reads TGTGCCAGCAGCCAAAATCCCGCTACCATGGTGAATGAGCAGTTCTTC. Residues: CASSQNPATMVNEQFF.

This chain connects TRBV7-9 to TRBJ2-1; TRBD1 matches at 7 bases. The V gene's germline CDR1 is SEHNR and CDR2 FQNEAQ (reference sequence). The CDR3 sequence is 14 residues long. The V segment lost 5 bases and the J segment 4 bases; nucleotides outside the gene matches: 5. CDR3 sequence: CASSNRDSYNEQFF. The CDR3, as DNA: TGTGCCAGCAGCAACCGGGACAGTTACAATGAGCAGTTCTTC.

This chain joins TRBV7-2 and TRBJ1-2; no firm D call. The germline V gene encodes CDR1 SGHTA and CDR2 FQGNSA. Trimming took 5 bases from V and 8 from J, leaving 15 bases between them. The CDR3 sequence is 13 residues long. As DNA, the CDR3 is TGTGCCAGCAGCCGTCGAGAGGGAAAAGGCTACACCTTC. Protein product: CASSRREGKGYTF.

The V call is TRBV6-2 or TRBV6-3, the J call TRBJ1-6, with TRBD1 as a possible D gene (5 bases). V shed 5 bases and J shed 3 bases, with 14 bases lying between them. Germline CDR1 MNHEY, CDR2 SVGEGT. The CDR3 is made up of 16 amino acids. CDR3 region: CASSTQASIYNSPLHF. The CDR3 nucleotides are TGTGCCAGCAGTACACAGGCGTCCATCTATAATTCACCCCTCCACTTT.

The chain combines TRBV30 with TRBJ1-1; D call uncertain. From germline, CDR1 is GTSNPN and CDR2 SVGIG (reference sequence). The CDR3 contains 14 residues. V lost 2 bases and J lost 4, with 14 bases in between. CDR3 DNA sequence: TGTGCCTGGAGTTACGGGGTTCGGCTCACTGAAGCTTTCTTT. This translates into CAWSYGVRLTEAFF. The variable domain in full, with the rest retrieved from reference TRBV30 and TRBJ1-1, is SQTIHQWPATLVQPVGSPLSLECTVEGTSNPNLYWYRQAAGRGLQLLFYSVGIGQISSEVPQNLSASRPQDRQFILSSKKLLLSDSGFYLCAWSYGVRLTEAFFGQGTRLTVV.

The rearrangement links TRBV6-6 to TRBJ2-7, with a tentative D call TRBD2 (5 bases). Between the trimmed V and J ends, which lost 2 bases and 3 bases, there was a span of 8 bases. CDR3 size: 13 residues. CDR1 is MNHNY, CDR2 SVGAGI, per germline (reference sequence). CDR3 nucleotide sequence: TGTGCCAGCAGTTACGGACTTTACTACGAGCAGTACGTC. Amino acids: CASSYGLYYEQYV.

The chain couples TRBV18 to TRBJ1-3; D unresolved. Germline CDR1 is KGHSH and CDR2 is LQKENI. The V gene lost 1 base and the J gene lost 4 bases, with 11 bases spanning the gap. The CDR3 runs 15 residues. The chain's CDR3 is CASSPLEEWGNTIYF. CDR3 nucleotides: TGTGCCAGCTCACCACTCGAGGAGTGGGGAAACACCATATATTTT.